This T cell receptor beta chain emerged from a study of T cells in Graves' hyperthyroidism and ophthalmopathy. Study observations and caveats: Also found in blood were most expanded thyroid clonotypes above 0.001.

Germline V lookup: CDR1 MNHEY, CDR2 SVGEGT. The V and J ends lost 5 bases and 7 bases, in that order; junction bases with no gene match: 10. This CDR3 has 15 residues. Amplification targeted TCR beta CDR3 regions from RNA transcripts. In the first-round RT-PCR of the TCR CDR3, the HTBI primer set was used. Each CDR3 protein is one row after TCRdb ran MiXCR on the multiplex PCR reads. The sample gives 470,000 or so distinct CDR3 sequences, more than 20% of which show up once; 26% is in the top ten. This clonotype was seen repeatedly, ten times or more. Its antigen remains unknown. Graves' hyperthyroidism was deemed stable absent ophthalmopathy progression within 18 months. In patients aged 18 to 65, hyperthyroidism was newly diagnosed, with duration under 2 months. Fresh 10 ml peripheral blood yielded PBMCs.

The rearrangement links TRBV6-2 or TRBV6-3 to TRBJ2-7, with TRBD2 identical over 11 bases. Sequenced sample: blood. This receptor was taken from a young man with Graves' hyperthyroidism. As DNA, the CDR3 is TGTGCCAGCAGTCCCCCCTTAGCGGGGGGGCTTGAGCAGTACTTC. It specifies CASSPPLAGGLEQYF.